The rows below give T cell receptor beta chains drawn from one sample of a study of blood T cell repertoires in COVID-19. Sequencing used immunoSEQ multiplex PCR; TCRdb keeps in-frame clones, though not all of them. The profile shows about 220,000 clones, 80% to 90% of them singletons. The sample was PBMCs or T cells enriched from blood (not recorded which). These receptor sequences come from a woman aged 18 to 35 in a cohort exposed to, infected with or recovered from COVID-19 (not recorded which). Each CDR3 is given with its conserved first and last residue. D genes are given only for firm matches. A row's size may be missing; if present it is once, few, many or a size class.

TRBD1,17,TRBJ1-2,NA,TRBV14,TGTGCCAGCAGACATAAAAGAGTGGACAGGGATAACTATGGCTACACCTTC,CASRHKRVDRDNYGYTF
TRBD1,13,TRBJ1-1,many,TRBV5-1,TGCGCCAGCAGCGTGTCCCAGGGGGGTGAAGCTTTCTTT,CASSVSQGGEAFF
TRBD1,12,TRBJ2-7,NA,TRBV28,TGTGCCAGCAGCCCGGACAGGGACGAGCAGTACTTC,CASSPDRDEQYF
TRBD1,15,TRBJ1-5,NA,TRBV19,TGTGCCAGTAGTATACAGGGGGATAGCAATCAGCCCCAGCATTTT,CASSIQGDSNQPQHF
NA,13,TRBJ1-1,NA,TRBV11-3,TGTGCCAGCAGCTCCCACCGGGAAACTGAAGCTTTCTTT,CASSSHRETEAFF
TRBD1,18,TRBJ2-7,NA,TRBV5-4,TGTGCCAGCAGCCGGGAACCCGGGACAGGGCTGGTCTCCTACGAGCAGTACTTC,CASSREPGTGLVSYEQYF
NA,15,TRBJ1-2,NA,TRBV9,TGTGCCAGCAGCGCATACGGGGGAGGGTCATGGGGCTACACCTTC,CASSAYGGGSWGYTF
NA,12,TRBJ1-5,NA,TRBV12-3/TRBV12-4,TGTGCCAGCAGTTTAGAGCGTCGGCCCCAGCATTTT,CASSLERRPQHF
NA,13,TRBJ1-1,NA,TRBV6-7,TGTGCCAGCGACTTTTCGGGGGAAGTGGTAGCTTTCTTT,CASDFSGEVVAFF
TRBD2,16,TRBJ2-1,NA,TRBV28,TGTGCCAGCGCGACGGGCGTAAGCGGGGGGAAAAATGAGCAGTTCTTC,CASATGVSGGKNEQFF
NA,13,TRBJ2-2,NA,TRBV30,TGTGCCTGGAGCTTAGGGGATACCGGGGAGCTGTTTTTT,CAWSLGDTGELFF
NA,13,TRBJ2-7,NA,TRBV18,TGTGCCAGCTCACCATCCAGTTCCTACGAGCAGTACTTC,CASSPSSSYEQYF